One and the same sample provided the 15 T cell receptor beta chains below, sequenced in a study of neoadjuvant anti-PD-1 for oral cavity cancer. Profiled with immunoSEQ multiplex PCR; TCRdb holds only in-frame clones, not every one. Altogether approximately 42,000 clones are present, roughly 77% being singletons, with the ten largest covering more than 4%. Time point of the sample: after neoadjuvant nivolumab, at surgical resection. Here the sequenced sample was PBMCs, taken after nivolumab (anti-PD-1) treatment. These receptors were taken from a person between 40 and 79 years old with oral cavity squamous cell carcinoma.

The chain recombines TRBV7-6 with TRBJ2-6, with TRBD2 as a possible D gene (5 bases). Germline V gene sequence: CDR1 SGHVS, CDR2 FNYEAQ. The length of the CDR3 is 17 residues. Trimming shortened V by 1 base and J by 1 base, and 11 bases separated the two germline ends. CDR3 nucleotides: TGTGCCAGCAGCTTAGGAGGGCGGAGGTCTGGGGCCAACGTCCTGACTTTC. Translating gives CASSLGGRRSGANVLTF.

This chain connects TRBV28 to TRBJ1-5; 9 positions match TRBD1. The CDR3 extends over 15 amino acids. J lost 4 bases, V lost 7 bases, and 8 bases had no gene match. From germline, CDR1 is MDHEN and CDR2 SYDVKM. CDR3 sequence: CASTSGQGGNQPQHF. In DNA form, the CDR3 reads TGTGCCAGCACCTCGGGACAGGGCGGTAATCAGCCCCAGCATTTT.

Here the CDR3 reads CASSLRQLEAFF. CDR3 bases: TGTGCCAGCAGCCTGCGACAGCTTGAAGCTTTCTTT. This rearrangement joins TRBV7-2 to TRBJ1-1; tentatively, D is TRBD1 (5 bases). Deletions cut 5 bases from V and 7 bases from J, with 11 bases between. Germline values: CDR1 SGHTA, CDR2 FQGNSA. The CDR3 length is 12 residues.

The chain employs TRBV6-1 and TRBJ1-1; 10 bases map to TRBD1. Germline assignment: CDR1 MNHNS and CDR2 SASEGT. There are 15 residues in the CDR3. The J segment lost 0 bases and the V segment lost 4 bases, leaving 2 bases of the junction unmatched. CDR3 loop: CASSGQGALNTEAFF. Here the CDR3 DNA reads TGTGCCAGCAGTGGACAGGGGGCCTTGAACACTGAAGCTTTCTTT.

The V call is TRBV5-1, the J call TRBJ2-7; 10 bases map to TRBD1. Germline values: CDR1 SGHRS, CDR2 YFSETQ. V dropped 0 bases and J dropped 7; count of bases not matched to a gene: 7. There are 15 residues in the CDR3. CDR3 sequence: CASSLVGTGEGEQYF. In nucleotides, the CDR3 is TGCGCCAGCAGCTTGGTGGGGACAGGGGAAGGGGAGCAGTACTTC.

This chain links TRBV6-4 with TRBJ2-2, with 8 bases fitting TRBD2. Germline V lookup: CDR1 MRHNA, CDR2 SNTAGT. The junction had 9 bases not matched to a gene; V was cut back by 8 bases and J by 1 base. The CDR3 runs to 16 residues. The CDR3 loop reads CASARSGGGNTGELFF. The DNA for the CDR3 is TGTGCCAGCGCCAGAAGCGGGGGAGGGAACACCGGGGAGCTGTTTTTT.

The rearrangement links TRBV7-9 to TRBJ1-3; the D is unclear. Germline-derived CDR1 and CDR2 are SEHNR and FQNEAQ (reference sequence). V dropped 0 bases and J dropped 0 bases, with 6 bases sitting between them. This CDR3 has 15 amino acids. The chain's CDR3 is CASSLAGISGNTIYF. Here the CDR3 DNA reads TGTGCCAGCAGCTTAGCGGGGATCTCTGGAAACACCATATATTTT.

The count of this clone is one. The chain carries TRBV18 and TRBJ2-1; D is ambiguous. The CDR3 contains 14 residues. The ends were cut back, 3 bases at V and 0 bases at J, with 6 bases in the middle. Germline CDR1 KGHSH, CDR2 LQKENI. In nucleotides, the CDR3 is TGTGCCAGCTCACCCCGAAGCTCCTACAATGAGCAGTTCTTC. Amino acids: CASSPRSSYNEQFF.

The chain joins TRBV27 to TRBJ2-3; 8 bases fit TRBD2. The germline gives CDR1 MNHEY, CDR2 SMNVEV (reference sequence). V shed 10 bases and J 6 bases; nucleotides not matched to a gene: 12. This CDR3 comprises 14 residues. The CDR3 DNA reads as TGTGCCACCGGGCGGGGGGCAGTGCGGGATACGCAGTATTTT. Its translation is CATGRGAVRDTQYF.

The J gene is TRBJ2-2, the V gene TRBV27; 10 nucleotides line up with TRBD2. With 2 bases clipped from V and 3 bases from J, the junction kept 9 bases outside the gene matches. The germline V gene has CDR1 MNHEY and CDR2 SMNVEV (reference sequence). The length of the CDR3 is 18 residues. Here the CDR3 reads CASSLGQGSGRDTGELFF. CDR3 nucleotides: TGTGCCAGCAGTTTAGGGCAGGGCAGCGGGAGGGACACCGGGGAGCTGTTTTTT.

The V gene is TRBV5-5, the J gene TRBJ1-5; D possibly corresponds to TRBD1 (6 bases). V dropped 0 bases and J dropped 3 bases, with 10 bases sitting between them. In germline, CDR1 is SGHKS, CDR2 YYEKEE (reference sequence). The CDR3 loop spans 15 amino acids. The CDR3 loop is CASSLAGQFNQPQHF. The CDR3 region has the DNA TGTGCCAGCAGCTTGGCCGGACAGTTCAATCAGCCCCAGCATTTT.

The chain couples TRBV19 to TRBJ1-2, with a tentative D call TRBD1 (5 bases). Between the trimmed V and J ends, which lost 7 bases and 1 base, there was a span of 10 bases. CDR3 length equals 13 residues. CDR1 is LNHDA, CDR2 SQIVND, per germline (reference sequence). The DNA of the CDR3 is TGTGCCAGTAACGACGACAGTAACTATGGCTACACCTTC. As protein: CASNDDSNYGYTF.

The chain employs TRBV2 and TRBJ1-4, with TRBD1 matching over 11 bases. In germline, CDR1 is SNHLY, CDR2 FYNNEI. The CDR3 has 19 amino acids. The V segment lost 5 bases and the J segment 4 bases; nucleotides outside the gene matches: 15. The CDR3 here is CASSLGQGARPNLNEKLFF. The CDR3, as DNA: TGTGCCAGCAGTCTAGGACAGGGGGCTCGACCAAACCTTAATGAAAAACTGTTTTTT.

V is TRBV28 and J is TRBJ1-1; D is possibly TRBD1 (5 bases). CDR3 length: 12 residues. Germline CDR1 reads MDHEN; CDR2 reads SYDVKM. Trimming pared 2 bases from V and 10 bases from J, leaving 11 bases between. The CDR3, as DNA: TGTGCCAGCAGTTTAATCAGGGTCCGAGCTTTCTTT. Protein: CASSLIRVRAFF.

The chain carries TRBV7-2 and TRBJ2-5, with TRBD2 as a possible D gene (6 bases). Trimming removed 5 bases from V and 2 bases from J, with 6 bases in between. The germline gives CDR1 SGHTA, CDR2 FQGNSA. The CDR3 is made up of 12 amino acids. The CDR3 sequence: CASSRGQETQYF. CDR3 coding DNA: TGTGCCAGCAGCCGGGGGCAAGAGACCCAGTACTTC.